This T cell receptor (beta chain) stems from a study of regulatory T cells in long-lasting Graves disease. Time point denoted: newly diagnosed GD, antithyroid drugs for less than 3 months. There was RNA extracted from PBMCs, and the TCR library was made from it. CDR3-region Arm-PCR and iRepertoire HTBI primers produced the TCR beta libraries. TCRdb recomputed calls from the multiplex PCR reads with MiXCR, one row per CDR3 protein. The sample consists of 560,000 or so distinct CDR3 sequences, about 15% of them appearing once. This clonotype was found a few times. The CDR3 totals 15 residues. Germline V gene lookup returns CDR1 LNHDA and CDR2 SQIVND (reference sequence). V was clipped by 3 bases and J by 4 bases; unmatched bases: 0. This sample was also put to use in a study of T cells in Graves' hyperthyroidism and ophthalmopathy. That study adds: Initially, a first-round RT-PCR of the TCR CDR3 employed the HTBI primer set.

The receptor comes from a man aged 18 to 29 with Graves disease. This chain connects TRBV19 to TRBJ2-1; 13 nucleotides align to TRBD2. The specimen was peripheral blood mononuclear cells (PBMCs), collected at new diagnosis, from a patient treated with antithyroid drugs. CDR3 in amino acids: CASSMGLAGYNEQFF. In DNA form, the CDR3 reads TGTGCCAGTAGTATGGGACTAGCGGGGTACAATGAGCAGTTCTTC.